What follows describes a single T cell receptor beta chain. The antigen is not known. From the 5' RACE reads, TCRdb called clonotypes with MiXCR, one entry per CDR3 protein. The sample shows approximately 400,000 distinct CDR3 sequences, approximately 25% of them seen only once. Germline CDR1 and CDR2: MNHEY and SVGAGI. V shed 3 bases and J 4 bases; nucleotides not matched to a gene: 7. The CDR3 sequence is 15 residues long. The sample is drawn from a study of T-cell memory formation after mild COVID-19. Study-level results: Later expanders leaned CD4+, whereas clones that contracted between day 15 and 85 were balanced CD4/CD8. Second-wave clones with a day 37 peak had unconfirmed SARS-CoV-2 specificity.

Source material: PBMCs or a T cell subset sorted from them (not recorded which). This clonotype was sampled from an adult woman who had mild COVID-19 (a few samples of this study predate the infection). Cell type and time point are not known. V usage is TRBV6-5 and J usage is TRBJ2-7; TRBD1 matches at 9 bases. The chain's CDR3 is CASSYWTGARYEQYF. The DNA of the CDR3 is TGTGCCAGCAGTTATTGGACAGGGGCTAGATACGAGCAGTACTTC.